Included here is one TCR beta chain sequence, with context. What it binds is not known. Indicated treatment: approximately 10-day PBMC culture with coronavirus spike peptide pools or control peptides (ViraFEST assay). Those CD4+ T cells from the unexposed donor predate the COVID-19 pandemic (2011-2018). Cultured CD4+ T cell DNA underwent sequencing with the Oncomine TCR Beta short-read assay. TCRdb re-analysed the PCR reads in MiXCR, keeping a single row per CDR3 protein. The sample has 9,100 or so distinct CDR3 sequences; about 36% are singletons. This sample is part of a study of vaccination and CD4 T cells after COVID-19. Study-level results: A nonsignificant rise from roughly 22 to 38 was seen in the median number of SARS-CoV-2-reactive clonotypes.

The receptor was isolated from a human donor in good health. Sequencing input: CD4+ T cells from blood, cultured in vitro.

The CDR3 protein is CASRVSGGYTDTQYF. The CDR3, as DNA: TGTGCCAGCAGAGTGAGCGGGGGGTACACAGATACGCAGTATTTT. The J gene is TRBJ2-3, the V gene TRBV12-3 or TRBV12-4, with TRBD2 identical over 9 bases. CDR3 length equals 15 residues. J lost 2 bases, V lost 6 bases, and 6 bases had no gene match.